Listed here are 28 T cell receptor beta chains from one sample, sequenced in a study of shared T cell receptors in the human thymus (dated by TCRdb to the early 2020s). The method behind the library was the immunoSEQ multiplex PCR assay. TCRdb's version of the immuneACCESS table is confined to in-frame rearrangements and falls short of the full clone set. An unresolved V gene accounts for under half of the shortfall where checked; the remainder is of unknown origin. Present in this sample are over 350,000 clones, 85% to 95% of which were seen just once. Together, the top ten hold roughly 0.021% of the sample. The source material was thymocytes. Every receptor here comes from a human donor.

This chain connects TRBV28 to TRBJ2-7; TRBD1 aligns across 7 bases. Unmatched junction bases numbered 6, after V lost 4 bases and J lost 3 bases. Per the germline V gene, CDR1 is MDHEN and CDR2 is SYDVKM. The CDR3 covers 14 residues. In DNA form, the CDR3 reads TGTGCCAGCAGTTCGGGACAGAGACACTACGAGCAGTACTTC. It specifies CASSSGQRHYEQYF.

This chain joins TRBV14 and TRBJ2-1; D is unresolved. The CDR3 is 17 residues long. The germline V gene encodes CDR1 SGHDN and CDR2 FVKESK. V lost 4 bases and J lost 7, with 23 bases in between. DNA of the CDR3: TGTGCCAGCAGCCCAAGAGGATTAGGCGGTAAGGTGAATGAGCAGTTCTTC. Encoded protein: CASSPRGLGGKVNEQFF.

This chain connects TRBV18 to TRBJ2-7; 7 nucleotides match TRBD2. CDR1 and CDR2 (germline): KGHSH, LQKENI. V shed 2 bases and J 4 bases; nucleotides not matched to a gene: 20. The length of the CDR3 is 19 residues. CDR3 sequence reads: CASSPALSPAVAGEYEQYF. DNA for the CDR3: TGTGCCAGCTCACCAGCGCTCAGTCCCGCGGTCGCGGGAGAGTACGAGCAGTACTTC.

This sequence joins TRBV6-5 and TRBJ2-3, with D possibly being TRBD1 (6 bases). Trimming removed 5 bases at V and 6 bases at J, with 9 bases between. CDR1 is MNHEY, CDR2 SVGAGI, per germline. The CDR3 length is 12 residues. CDR3 residues: CASSRGKDTQYF. CDR3 DNA sequence: TGTGCCAGCAGTAGGGGGAAGGATACGCAGTATTTT.

This clone appeared a few times. The chain couples TRBV5-1 to TRBJ2-7; D is uncertain. CDR1 and CDR2 (germline): SGHRS, YFSETQ. V was cut by 4 bases and J by 0 bases, with 11 bases left in between. The CDR3 has 14 residues. The CDR3 DNA follows: TGCGCCAGCAGCCCCTCGCAGATCTCCTACGAGCAGTACTTC. It specifies CASSPSQISYEQYF.

The CDR3 nucleotides read TGTGCCAGCAGCTTATCGTGGGCAGACAATGAAAAACTGTTTTTT. Translated, it gives CASSLSWADNEKLFF. This chain connects TRBV7-2 to TRBJ1-4; no clear D gene. CDR1 is SGHTA and CDR2 is FQGNSA in the germline V gene. The CDR3 runs 15 residues. The V gene lost 2 bases and the J gene lost 5 bases, with 12 bases spanning the gap. Using reference TRBV7-2 and TRBJ1-4 for the parts outside the CDR3, the full variable domain is GAGVSQSPSNKVTEKGKDVELRCDPISGHTALYWYRQSLGQGLEFLIYFQGNSAPDKSGLPSDRFSAERTGGSVSTLTIQRTQQEDSAVYLCASSLSWADNEKLFFGSGTQLSVL.

The chain couples TRBV9 to TRBJ2-1; 7 bases fit TRBD2. With 3 bases clipped from V and 1 base from J, the junction kept 10 bases outside the gene matches. The CDR3 length is 17 residues. Germline-derived CDR1 and CDR2 are SGDLS and YYNGEE. The CDR3 coding sequence is TGTGCCAGCAGCGCCTCCATCAGCGGGAATTCCTACAATGAGCAGTTCTTC. This gives the protein CASSASISGNSYNEQFF. Full variable domain (rest looked up from reference TRBV9 and TRBJ2-1): DSGVTQTPKHLITATGQRVTLRCSPRSGDLSVYWYQQSLDQGLQFLIQYYNGEERAKGNILERFSAQQFPDLHSELNLSSLELGDSALYFCASSASISGNSYNEQFFGPGTRLTVL.

This chain joins TRBV29-1 and TRBJ2-7; no clear D gene. V was pared by 6 bases and J by 3 bases, with 15 bases between. The CDR3 loop spans 13 amino acids. Germline CDR1 SQVTM, CDR2 ANQGSEA. CDR3 bases: TGCAGCGTCTCTATAGGCCCTCACTACGAGCAGTACTTC. It encodes CSVSIGPHYEQYF.

The chain carries TRBV27 and TRBJ1-5; 8 bases are shared with TRBD1. J gave up 3 bases and V 7 bases, and 2 bases lay outside the gene matches. The CDR3 totals 13 residues. Germline-derived CDR1 and CDR2 are MNHEY and SMNVEV (reference sequence). The CDR3 bases are TGTGCCAGCAAGGACAGGGACAATCAGCCCCAGCATTTT. This codes for CASKDRDNQPQHF.

The chain combines TRBV15 with TRBJ1-2, with D unclear. Trimming took off 4 bases at V and 6 bases at J, with 12 bases between the two ends. Germline V gene lookup returns CDR1 LNHNV and CDR2 YYDKDF (reference sequence). This CDR3 is built from 13 residues. Written as DNA, the CDR3 is TGTGCCACCAGCACGAGGCCCATACATGGCTACACCTTC. Translation gives CATSTRPIHGYTF.

The chain uses TRBV6-4 and TRBJ2-5; 9 bases are a match to TRBD1. The CDR3 sequence is 13 residues long. Germline values: CDR1 MRHNA, CDR2 SNTAGT. The V segment lost 4 bases and the J segment 5 bases; nucleotides outside the gene matches: 2. CDR3 protein: CASSADRGETQYF. The CDR3 coding sequence is TGTGCCAGCAGTGCGGACAGGGGTGAGACCCAGTACTTC.

The V gene is TRBV6-5, the J gene TRBJ2-7; no clear D. Germline assignment: CDR1 MNHEY and CDR2 SVGAGI. This CDR3 has 16 residues. Trimming stripped 1 base from V and 7 bases from J, with 20 bases between. The chain's CDR3 is CASSYYPRSGTWEQYF. Written as DNA, the CDR3 is TGTGCCAGCAGTTACTACCCCCGTTCAGGAACCTGGGAGCAGTACTTC.

V gene TRBV6-1 combines with J gene TRBJ2-3, with TRBD2 matching 9 bases. Germline V CDR1 and CDR2: MNHNS, SASEGT. Trimming removed 6 bases from V and 9 bases from J; junction bases left unmatched: 7. There are 13 residues in the CDR3. Here the CDR3 reads CASSPSSGITQYF. In DNA, the CDR3 is TGTGCCAGCAGCCCGTCTAGCGGGATAACGCAGTATTTT.

The chain carries TRBV10-1 and TRBJ2-1; the D gene is possibly TRBD1 (5 bases). V lost 5 bases and J 6 bases, leaving 8 bases between the germline ends. Germline values: CDR1 WNHNN, CDR2 SYGVQD (reference sequence). The CDR3 totals 12 residues. The chain's CDR3 is CASSRQINEQFF. Here the CDR3 DNA reads TGCGCCAGCAGTCGACAGATCAATGAGCAGTTCTTC.

The chain joins TRBV7-2 to TRBJ2-3, with 8 positions matching TRBD1. Germline values: CDR1 SGHTA, CDR2 FQGNSA. The CDR3 is 15 residues long. After removal of 5 bases from V and 0 bases from J, the junction contained 4 bases not matched to a gene. The CDR3 bases are TGTGCCAGCAGCCCAAGACAGGGGAGCACAGATACGCAGTATTTT. Amino acids: CASSPRQGSTDTQYF.

The chain couples TRBV4-1 to TRBJ2-7; either TRBD1 or TRBD2 may fit D (6 bases each). Deletions cut 0 bases from V and 6 bases from J, with 15 bases between. Germline V gene data show CDR1 as MGHRA and CDR2 as YSYEKL. This CDR3 has 15 amino acids. CDR3 in amino acids: CASSQDERGVGEQYF. CDR3 in DNA: TGCGCCAGCAGCCAAGATGAAAGGGGGGTAGGCGAGCAGTACTTC.

This clone was picked up one time. This sequence joins TRBV2 and TRBJ2-2; D unresolved. The CDR3 extends over 12 amino acids. Looked up from germline, CDR1 is SNHLY and CDR2 is FYNNEI. V gave up 7 bases and J gave up 4 bases, with 7 bases separating them. CDR3 sequence: CASMQSTGELFF. The CDR3 DNA sequence: TGTGCCAGCATGCAGAGCACCGGGGAGCTGTTTTTT.

CDR3: CASSVETGERYEQYF. CDR3 DNA: TGTGCCAGCAGCGTAGAGACAGGGGAACGGTACGAGCAGTACTTC. This chain uses TRBV9 with TRBJ2-7; 8 nucleotides line up with TRBD1. This CDR3 comprises 15 residues. Germline CDR1 and CDR2: SGDLS and YYNGEE. With V trimmed by 0 bases and J by 4 bases, 6 bases remained unmatched.

The chain joins TRBV4-3 to TRBJ2-5, with TRBD1 identical over 9 bases. Germline CDR1 LGHNA, CDR2 YSLEER. The J segment lost 7 bases and the V segment lost 4 bases, leaving 19 bases of the junction unmatched. This CDR3 comprises 18 residues. CDR3 amino acids: CASSPGEGQGHPVGTQYF. The CDR3, as DNA: TGCGCCAGCAGCCCGGGAGAGGGACAGGGACACCCGGTGGGGACCCAGTACTTC.

The chain has TRBV5-4 and TRBJ1-5; 8 bases fit TRBD1. The germline V gene encodes CDR1 SGHNT and CDR2 YYREEE (reference sequence). The V and J ends lost 3 bases and 5 bases, in that order; junction bases with no gene match: 4. The CDR3 sequence is 14 residues long. CDR3 sequence: CASSSGQADQPQHF. The CDR3 DNA is TGTGCCAGCAGCTCGGGACAGGCAGATCAGCCCCAGCATTTT.

This clone has a single count. The J gene is TRBJ1-5, the V gene TRBV19, with D possibly matching TRBD1 (5 bases). Germline V gene sequence: CDR1 LNHDA, CDR2 SQIVND (reference sequence). This CDR3 spans 15 amino acids. Trimming shortened V by 1 base and J by 4 bases, and 11 bases separated the two germline ends. CDR3 in amino acids: CASSIARGANQPQHF. CDR3 nucleotide sequence: TGTGCCAGTAGTATAGCGAGAGGGGCAAATCAGCCCCAGCATTTT. The entire variable domain, with the rest obtained from reference TRBV19 and TRBJ1-5, is as follows: DGGITQSPKYLFRKEGQNVTLSCEQNLNHDAMYWYRQDPGQGLRLIYYSQIVNDFQKGDIAEGYSVSREKKESFPLTVTSAQKNPTAFYLCASSIARGANQPQHFGDGTRLSIL.

V and J are TRBV27 and TRBJ2-5; the match to TRBD1 covers 10 bases. J was trimmed by 5 bases and V by 6 bases; bases with no gene match: 9. The CDR3 spans 15 residues. From germline, CDR1 is MNHEY and CDR2 SMNVEV (reference sequence). This CDR3 is CASSERQGAEETQYF. CDR3 in DNA: TGTGCCAGCAGCGAGCGACAGGGGGCGGAGGAGACCCAGTACTTC.

The rearrangement joins TRBV6-1 to TRBJ2-1; D gene ambiguous. Germline values: CDR1 MNHNS, CDR2 SASEGT. The CDR3 consists of 16 residues. The germline V and J ends were trimmed by 2 bases and 3 bases, with 14 bases remaining between them. The CDR3 reads CASSEPPRNNYNEQFF. The CDR3, as DNA: TGTGCCAGCAGTGAACCCCCACGGAACAACTACAATGAGCAGTTCTTC.

This chain links TRBV6-1 with TRBJ1-5; 7 bases line up with TRBD1. CDR3 length equals 16 residues. V gave up 2 bases and J gave up 6 bases; unmatched junction bases: 10. Germline values: CDR1 MNHNS, CDR2 SASEGT. The CDR3 DNA follows: TGTGCCAGCAGTGAACAGGGACAGCTATGGGTTCAGCCCCAGCATTTT. As protein: CASSEQGQLWVQPQHF.

The chain employs TRBV6-6 and TRBJ1-5; D gene uncertain. Germline values: CDR1 MNHNY, CDR2 SVGAGI (reference sequence). V lost 6 bases and J lost 0, with 9 bases in between. This CDR3 spans 14 amino acids. This CDR3 is CASSLDNSNQPQHF. For the CDR3, the DNA is TGTGCCAGCAGCCTCGACAATAGCAATCAGCCCCAGCATTTT.

V gene TRBV2 combines with J gene TRBJ2-1; possibly TRBD2 for D (5 bases). Germline lookup yields CDR1 SNHLY and CDR2 FYNNEI. Trimming left V 9 bases short and J 4 bases short, with 13 bases between. This CDR3 has 13 residues. DNA for the CDR3: TGTGCCAGAACCGGGAATGATTACAATGAGCAGTTCTTC. Its protein is CARTGNDYNEQFF.

The V and J genes are TRBV19 and TRBJ1-2; 8 nucleotides line up with TRBD1. Germline V gene data show CDR1 as LNHDA and CDR2 as SQIVND (reference sequence). This CDR3 has 14 amino acids. V lost 7 bases and J lost 4; bases outside the gene matches: 8. The CDR3 loop reads CASNRQGQFYGYTF. In DNA, the CDR3 is TGTGCCAGTAATCGACAGGGGCAGTTCTATGGCTACACCTTC.

V and J are TRBV18 and TRBJ1-2, with D unclear. V lost 1 base, J lost 1 base, and 10 bases lay in between. CDR1 and CDR2 from the germline V gene are KGHSH and LQKENI. CDR3 length: 15 residues. In DNA, the CDR3 is TGTGCCAGCTCACCACGGAGGAAAGGTAACTATGGCTACACCTTC. Its translation is CASSPRRKGNYGYTF.